The 25 T cell receptor beta chains below all came from one sample that was sequenced in a study of human T cells and chemical hapten exposure. Noted time point: patch test 2, 6 weeks after DPC sensitization. Treatment noted: therapeutic diphenylcyclopropenone sensitization with weekly scalp DPC. TCRdb re-analysed the RACE reads in MiXCR, keeping a single row per CDR3 protein. This sample has some 80,000 distinct CDR3 sequences; 9.5% to 13% occur once, and the top ten carry 1.6%. The input for sequencing was whole blood, taken in connection with sensitization to the hapten diphenylcyclopropenone (DPC). These receptors originate from a man younger than 35 with alopecia areata. Some clones in this sample may be carry-over from other donors' samples.

This clonotype was detected a few times. This rearrangement joins TRBV6-5 to TRBJ2-5, with D hard to call. Germline CDR1 MNHEY, CDR2 SVGAGI. V lost 2 bases and J 4 bases, leaving 14 bases between the germline ends. The CDR3 is 15 amino acids. The CDR3 is CASSYAKVGVETQYF. The CDR3, as DNA: TGTGCCAGCAGTTACGCGAAAGTTGGAGTAGAGACCCAGTACTTC.

This clonotype was detected many times. The chain couples TRBV20-1 to TRBJ2-3; 7 nucleotides match TRBD2. Germline trimming cut 6 bases from V and 0 bases from J; bases unmatched to any gene: 6. Germline assignment: CDR1 DFQATT and CDR2 SNEGSKA (reference sequence). CDR3 length: 14 residues. CDR3 coding DNA: TGCAGTGCGCGCAAGCGGGGAAGCACAGATACGCAGTATTTT. Its protein product is CSARKRGSTDTQYF.

The rearrangement uses TRBV7-6 and TRBJ1-6, with no clear D. Germline CDR1 reads SGHVS; CDR2 reads FNYEAQ. V lost 3 bases to trimming and J lost 2 bases, with 11 bases between them. This CDR3 has 16 amino acids. CDR3 DNA: TGTGCCAGCAGCTTGGACGGAACCACCTATAATTCACCCCTCCACTTT. Translating it yields CASSLDGTTYNSPLHF.

This clonotype was observed at least ten times. The chain combines TRBV20-1 with TRBJ2-2, with TRBD1 identical over 7 bases. CDR1 and CDR2 (germline): DFQATT, SNEGSKA (reference sequence). The V segment lost 3 bases and the J segment 5 bases; nucleotides outside the gene matches: 12. The CDR3 runs 16 residues. This CDR3 is CSARRGRDRRTGELFF. The CDR3 region has the DNA TGCAGTGCTAGGAGAGGACGGGACAGAAGAACCGGGGAGCTGTTTTTT.

This clonotype was seen only a few times. The chain joins TRBV7-2 to TRBJ2-7; 9 bases are shared with TRBD1. V trimming: 4 bases; J trimming: 4 bases; junction bases outside the gene matches: 5. CDR1 and CDR2 from the germline V gene are SGHTA and FQGNSA. The CDR3 extends over 14 amino acids. The CDR3 sequence: CASSSMGQGYEQYV. DNA for the CDR3: TGTGCCAGCAGCTCCATGGGACAGGGATACGAGCAGTACGTC.

This clonotype was seen only a few times. The CDR3 bases are TGTGCCAGTCGAAGTAATAAGCTGAACACCGGGGAGCTGTTTTTT. Its protein is CASRSNKLNTGELFF. The rearrangement uses TRBV19 and TRBJ2-2; D gene ambiguous. This CDR3 is 15 amino acids long. Germline V gene lookup returns CDR1 LNHDA and CDR2 SQIVND (reference sequence). The V gene lost 8 bases and the J gene lost 1 base, with 14 bases spanning the gap.

This clonotype was recorded at least ten times. The genes are TRBV28 and TRBJ2-1, with a weak D call TRBD2 (5 bases). CDR1 and CDR2 from the germline V gene are MDHEN and SYDVKM. The CDR3 runs to 16 residues. V was cut by 7 bases and J by 4 bases, with 20 bases left in between. CDR3 amino acids: CASTIGRTQMYNEQFF. In nucleotides, the CDR3 is TGTGCCAGCACCATCGGACGGACTCAGATGTACAATGAGCAGTTCTTC.

V is TRBV6-2 or TRBV6-3 and J is TRBJ1-4; D unresolved. Germline lookup yields CDR1 MNHEY and CDR2 SVGEGT. V lost 0 bases and J lost 1, with 6 bases in between. The CDR3 length is 15 residues. The CDR3 here is CASSYSTGTNEKLFF. The DNA of the CDR3 is TGTGCCAGCAGTTACTCGACGGGAACTAATGAAAAACTGTTTTTT.

The chain carries TRBV18 and TRBJ1-6, with D possibly being TRBD1 (6 bases). Trimming took off 0 bases at V and 6 bases at J, with 6 bases between the two ends. There are 14 residues in the CDR3. The germline CDR1 and CDR2 sequences are KGHSH and LQKENI. For the CDR3, the DNA is TGTGCCAGCTCACCACCAGGGGGTAATTCACCCCTCCACTTT. Translation gives CASSPPGGNSPLHF.

This clonotype was observed at least ten times. This chain links TRBV11-2 with TRBJ2-7; D might be TRBD2 (5 bases). Germline V CDR1 and CDR2: SGHAT, FQNNGV. The CDR3 extends over 13 amino acids. With 1 base removed from V and 4 bases from J, the gap between germline ends came to 8 bases. CDR3 sequence (DNA): TGTGCCAGCAGCTTAGGGCGGGTTTACGAGCAGTACTTC. Translating it yields CASSLGRVYEQYF.

This clonotype was seen a handful of times. The CDR3 reads CASRSWTGQETQYF. The CDR3 DNA reads TGTGCCAGCCGCTCGTGGACAGGGCAAGAGACCCAGTACTTC. The V call is TRBV11-2, the J call TRBJ2-5; 8 bases match TRBD1. V dropped 8 bases and J dropped 2; count of bases not matched to a gene: 7. The CDR3 spans 14 residues. Germline V CDR1 and CDR2: SGHAT, FQNNGV.

This clonotype has just a few counts. This chain uses TRBV6-1 with TRBJ1-3; D remains ambiguous. The CDR3 spans 19 residues. Per germline, CDR1 MNHNS and CDR2 SASEGT. V lost 8 bases to trimming and J lost 0 bases, with 26 bases between them. CDR3: CASYKADGDHFSSGNTIYF. CDR3 coding DNA: TGTGCCAGCTACAAAGCGGACGGAGACCATTTCAGCTCTGGAAACACCATATATTTT.

The chain has TRBV7-6 and TRBJ2-7, with no clear D. The ends were cut back, 3 bases at V and 5 bases at J, with 8 bases in the middle. The CDR3 has 12 amino acids. Germline CDR1 reads SGHVS; CDR2 reads FNYEAQ. Here the CDR3 DNA reads TGTGCCAGCAGCTTTGGGGTTGACGAGCAGTACTTC. Protein sequence: CASSFGVDEQYF. The full variable domain, completed using reference TRBV7-6 and TRBJ2-7, is GAGVSQSPRYKVTKRGQDVALRCDPISGHVSLYWYRQALGQGPEFLTYFNYEAQQDKSGLPNDRFSAERPEGSISTLTIQRTEQRDSAMYRCASSFGVDEQYFGPGTRLTVT.

This clonotype came up many times. This rearrangement joins TRBV7-9 to TRBJ2-7; perhaps TRBD1 as D (6 bases). Germline lookup yields CDR1 SEHNR and CDR2 FQNEAQ (reference sequence). CDR3 size: 13 residues. V was trimmed by 5 bases and J by 6 bases, leaving 14 bases between them. The CDR3 spells CASSQGNRGEQYV. The CDR3 DNA reads TGTGCCAGCAGCCAGGGGAATCGGGGCGAGCAGTACGTC.

V gene TRBV5-1 combines with J gene TRBJ1-2; D remains ambiguous. V dropped 1 base and J dropped 8 bases, with 9 bases sitting between them. Germline V lookup: CDR1 SGHRS, CDR2 YFSETQ. There are 12 residues in the CDR3. The CDR3 DNA follows: TGCGCCAGCAGCTTGACGTCCGACGGCTACACCTTC. This gives the protein CASSLTSDGYTF.

This clonotype occurred a few times. The chain employs TRBV6-2 or TRBV6-3 and TRBJ1-5; tentatively, D is TRBD1 (5 bases). Between the trimmed V and J ends, which lost 4 bases and 4 bases, there was a span of 14 bases. The CDR3 contains 15 residues. The germline V gene encodes CDR1 MNHEY and CDR2 SVGEGT. CDR3 sequence: CASSSQGRGNQPQHF. CDR3 in DNA: TGTGCCAGCAGTTCCCAGGGACGGGGGAATCAGCCCCAGCATTTT.

There are a few counts of this clonotype. The chain employs TRBV11-2 and TRBJ2-5, with D possibly matching TRBD2 (7 bases). The CDR3 sequence is 11 residues long. The germline V and J ends were trimmed by 7 bases and 7 bases, with 10 bases remaining between them. CDR1 SGHAT and CDR2 FQNNGV come from the germline V gene. The CDR3 sequence is CASKGGRTQYF. The CDR3, as DNA: TGTGCCAGCAAGGGGGGGAGGACCCAGTACTTC.

The chain recombines TRBV11-2 with TRBJ1-1; D is uncertain. CDR1 is SGHAT and CDR2 is FQNNGV in the germline V gene. The V gene lost 5 bases and the J gene lost 1 base, with 8 bases spanning the gap. The CDR3 contains 13 residues. This chain's CDR3 is CASSRDPNTEAFF. The CDR3 DNA is TGTGCCAGCAGCCGCGACCCGAACACTGAAGCTTTCTTT.

The chain uses TRBV7-8 and TRBJ2-3; D unclear. V was clipped by 8 bases and J by 6 bases, with 9 bases between them. The germline V gene has CDR1 SGHVS and CDR2 FQNEAQ. This CDR3 comprises 11 residues. The DNA of the CDR3 is TGTGCCAGCCTCGCTGTGGATACGCAGTATTTT. It yields the protein CASLAVDTQYF.

This clonotype was counted ten times or more. This chain connects TRBV12-3 or TRBV12-4 to TRBJ1-2; the D gene is possibly TRBD1 (5 bases). Trimming took off 6 bases at V and 0 bases at J, with 11 bases between the two ends. CDR3 length: 14 amino acids. The CDR3 sequence: CASSTGTTNYGYTF. Here the CDR3 DNA reads TGTGCCAGCAGCACCGGGACCACTAACTATGGCTACACCTTC.

This clonotype occurred many times. The chain combines TRBV7-2 with TRBJ1-5; D perhaps matches TRBD1 (6 bases). The CDR3 is 13 residues long. CDR1 and CDR2 (germline): SGHTA, FQGNSA. The V end was cut by 4 bases, the J end by 6 bases, with 10 bases between. In nucleotides, the CDR3 is TGTGCCAGCAGCTCTTGGACAGCTCAGCCCCAGCATTTT. It codes for CASSSWTAQPQHF.

This clonotype turned up a few times. The rearrangement links TRBV6-6 to TRBJ1-2, with 7 bases lining up with TRBD1. This CDR3 spans 14 amino acids. The V segment lost 8 bases and the J segment 4 bases; nucleotides outside the gene matches: 10. The germline V gene has CDR1 MNHNY and CDR2 SVGAGI (reference sequence). The CDR3 bases are TGTGCCAGCGGTGATTCCGGGACAGTCTATGGCTACACCTTC. It is translated as CASGDSGTVYGYTF.

This clonotype appeared many times. CDR3 in amino acids: CASSQDPVPIQYF. The DNA of the CDR3 is TGTGCCAGCAGCCAAGACCCCGTCCCTATTCAGTACTTC. J is TRBJ2-4 and V is TRBV14; no clear D. Germline loops: CDR1 SGHDN, CDR2 FVKESK. The CDR3 totals 13 residues. V was shortened by 0 bases and J by 10 bases, with 10 bases between the two germline ends.

The chain uses TRBV4-1 and TRBJ2-7; a weak D match, TRBD2 (6 bases). The CDR3 has 16 amino acids. V lost 2 bases and J lost 5, with 19 bases in between. CDR1 MGHRA and CDR2 YSYEKL come from the germline V gene. CDR3 residues: CASSQPGTTRTNEQYF. The DNA for the CDR3 is TGCGCCAGCAGCCAACCGGGTACGACGAGGACTAACGAGCAGTACTTC.

There are many counts of this clonotype. The chain has TRBV4-1 and TRBJ2-7, with D uncertain. Germline CDR1 reads MGHRA; CDR2 reads YSYEKL. The CDR3 is made up of 12 amino acids. Trimming shortened V by 1 base and J by 8 bases, and 9 bases separated the two germline ends. CDR3 sequence: CASSQGPYKQYF. DNA of the CDR3: TGCGCCAGCAGCCAAGGACCGTATAAGCAGTACTTC.